The next 2 T cell receptor beta chains were all read from a single sample in a study of blood T cell repertoires in COVID-19. Libraries were prepared by immunoSEQ multiplex PCR; TCRdb keeps only in-frame clonotypes and omits some of them. The table lists about 310,000 clones, 87% of them singletons. Sequences were obtained from peripheral blood. The receptors here all came from a young man with active or convalescent COVID-19.

CDR3 protein: CASSRRQGGSPLHF. Here the CDR3 DNA reads TGTGCCAGCTCAAGGAGACAGGGGGGTTCACCCCTCCACTTT. The rearrangement uses TRBV18 and TRBJ1-6, with 9 bases matching TRBD1. Germline-derived CDR1 and CDR2 are KGHSH and LQKENI. V lost 5 bases to trimming and J lost 9 bases; unmatched junction nucleotides: 5. The CDR3 runs to 14 residues. Full variable domain (outside the CDR3, taken from reference TRBV18 and TRBJ1-6): NAGVMQNPRHLVRRRGQEARLRCSPMKGHSHVYWYRQLPEEGLKFMVYLQKENIIDESGMPKERFSAEFPKEGPSILRIQQVVRGDSAAYFCASSRRQGGSPLHFGNGTRLTVT.

This chain links TRBV29-1 with TRBJ1-2, with TRBD1 matching over 12 bases. With V trimmed by 4 bases and J by 8 bases, 5 bases remained unmatched. CDR1 and CDR2 (germline): SQVTM, ANQGSEA. This CDR3 contains 13 residues. CDR3 residues: CSVGDRGRYGYTF. In DNA, the CDR3 is TGCAGCGTTGGGGACAGGGGGCGTTACGGCTACACCTTC.